Following are 16 T cell receptor beta chains from one sample sequenced in a study of shared clonotypes between healthy human individuals. CD8 cells regarded as naive lacked CD45RO, were positively chosen for CCR7, and omitted terminally differentiated effector memory CD45RA+ cells. Only in-frame clones appear in the TCRdb table, and some are missing; sequencing was by immunoSEQ multiplex PCR. The sample contains about 1,900,000 clones, approximately 94% of which appear only once. Sequences were obtained from naive CD8+ T cells sorted from blood. These receptors were obtained from a man younger than 35 in good health.

The genes are TRBV5-1 and TRBJ2-5; TRBD2 matches 9 bases. The germline gives CDR1 SGHRS, CDR2 YFSETQ. Trimming took 2 bases from V and 0 from J; bases not matched to a gene: 5. CDR3 length: 16 amino acids. CDR3 region: CASSFKLAGNQETQYF. The CDR3 DNA is TGCGCCAGCAGCTTCAAACTAGCGGGCAACCAAGAGACCCAGTACTTC.

The rearrangement links TRBV4-3 to TRBJ2-7; possibly TRBD2 for D (5 bases). Trimming cost V 1 base and J 2 bases, with 18 bases left between them. The CDR3 is 17 residues long. The V gene's germline CDR1 is LGHNA and CDR2 YSLEER. The CDR3 region is CASSQGRAGEITYEQYF. The CDR3 DNA is TGCGCCAGCAGCCAAGGAAGGGCGGGCGAAATTACCTACGAGCAGTACTTC.

V usage is TRBV2 and J usage is TRBJ2-2, with 9 bases identical to TRBD1. Germline V lookup: CDR1 SNHLY, CDR2 FYNNEI. Trimming at V came to 2 bases and at J to 5 bases, leaving 6 bases not matched to a gene. The CDR3 is made up of 16 amino acids. Written as DNA, the CDR3 is TGTGCCAGCAGTGAATACGGGACAGGGCAAACCGGGGAGCTGTTTTTT. This gives the protein CASSEYGTGQTGELFF. Full variable domain (remainder filled in from reference TRBV2 and TRBJ2-2): EPEVTQTPSHQVTQMGQEVILRCVPISNHLYFYWYRQILGQKVEFLVSFYNNEISEKSEIFDDQFSVERPDGSNFTLKIRSTKLEDSAMYFCASSEYGTGQTGELFFGEGSRLTVL.

The rearrangement links TRBV4-1 to TRBJ2-2; TRBD2 matches at 8 bases. The CDR3 consists of 16 residues. CDR1 and CDR2 from the germline V gene are MGHRA and YSYEKL. V shed 1 base and J 6 bases; nucleotides not matched to a gene: 7. The CDR3 region has the DNA TGCGCCAGCAGCCAAGGTCGGGAGGGCCGCGCCGGGGAGCTGTTTTTT. It codes for CASSQGREGRAGELFF.

Of note for this clone: The sample carries other DNA sequences with the same CDR3. The J gene is TRBJ1-1, the V gene TRBV4-1; the D gene is possibly TRBD1 (5 bases). The CDR3 covers 13 residues. V lost 2 bases, J lost 5 bases, and 9 bases lay in between. Germline V CDR1 and CDR2: MGHRA, YSYEKL. The CDR3, as DNA: TGCGCCAGCAGCCAACGTCAGGGAACTGAAGCTTTCTTT. The encoded protein is CASSQRQGTEAFF.

The V and J genes are TRBV27 and TRBJ2-7; possibly TRBD2 for D (7 bases). The CDR3 runs 13 residues. Deletions cut 4 bases from V and 7 bases from J, with 14 bases between. The germline gives CDR1 MNHEY, CDR2 SMNVEV (reference sequence). The CDR3 loop reads CASSWGGEREQYF. The CDR3 bases are TGTGCCAGCAGTTGGGGGGGCGAACGGGAGCAGTACTTC.

As to this clone: The same CDR3 arises from other DNA sequences in this sample as well. CDR3 in DNA: TGTGCCAGCAGCTCCGCTAGCGGCGAGACCCAGTACTTC. This encodes CASSSASGETQYF. The chain carries TRBV7-8 and TRBJ2-5; 7 bases match TRBD2. Germline V gene lookup returns CDR1 SGHVS and CDR2 FQNEAQ. The CDR3 length is 13 residues. With V trimmed by 4 bases and J by 5 bases, 4 bases remained unmatched.

This sequence joins TRBV4-3 and TRBJ2-3; D unresolved. The CDR3 length is 16 residues. The V end was cut by 4 bases, the J end by 1 base, with 15 bases between. The V gene's germline CDR1 is LGHNA and CDR2 YSLEER. CDR3 sequence: CASSRLSHEGTDTQYF. CDR3 DNA: TGCGCCAGCAGCCGGTTAAGTCATGAGGGCACAGATACGCAGTATTTT.

This clone was detected only once. The chain uses TRBV27 and TRBJ2-7, with 8 bases that match TRBD1. Germline values: CDR1 MNHEY, CDR2 SMNVEV (reference sequence). The CDR3 sequence is 12 residues long. The junction had 3 bases not matched to a gene; V was cut back by 5 bases and J by 6 bases. The CDR3 region is CASSIQGGEQYF. As DNA, the CDR3 is TGTGCCAGCAGTATACAGGGGGGCGAGCAGTACTTC.

The V and J genes are TRBV4-1 and TRBJ1-1; D perhaps matches TRBD1 (5 bases). This CDR3 has 14 residues. Trimming took off 4 bases at V and 2 bases at J, with 11 bases between the two ends. CDR1 is MGHRA, CDR2 YSYEKL, per germline. The CDR3 sequence is CASSRSTENTEAFF. As DNA, the CDR3 is TGCGCCAGCAGCCGGTCGACAGAAAACACTGAAGCTTTCTTT.

The chain employs TRBV7-9 and TRBJ1-5, with 7 positions matching TRBD1. The CDR3 sequence is 15 residues long. Germline V gene data show CDR1 as SEHNR and CDR2 as FQNEAQ (reference sequence). With 2 bases clipped from V and 5 bases from J, the junction kept 6 bases outside the gene matches. The CDR3 sequence is CASSLSGQSDQPQHF. For the CDR3, the DNA is TGTGCCAGCAGCTTATCGGGACAGTCGGATCAGCCCCAGCATTTT.

The table lists this clone with a count of one. The rearrangement uses TRBV27 and TRBJ2-7; D unresolved. CDR1 MNHEY and CDR2 SMNVEV come from the germline V gene (reference sequence). This CDR3 region has 17 residues. With 2 bases removed from V and 0 bases from J, the gap between germline ends came to 17 bases. Written as DNA, the CDR3 is TGTGCCAGCAGTTTAAATGGCCCGGACGGGTACTCCTACGAGCAGTACTTC. Its protein is CASSLNGPDGYSYEQYF.

The rearrangement links TRBV6-5 to TRBJ2-3, with 9 bases lining up with TRBD2. Unmatched junction bases numbered 5, after V lost 2 bases and J lost 5 bases. Germline loops: CDR1 MNHEY, CDR2 SVGAGI. The CDR3 spans 15 residues. The CDR3: CASSYGAGGVDTQYF. DNA of the CDR3: TGTGCCAGCAGTTACGGGGCGGGAGGGGTAGATACGCAGTATTTT.

The chain recombines TRBV5-7 with TRBJ2-7, with 11 bases identical to TRBD1. TRBV5-7 is an open reading frame, and its role is uncertain. This CDR3 is built from 14 residues. V lost 7 bases to trimming and J lost 6 bases; unmatched junction nucleotides: 9. CDR3 in DNA: TGTGCCAGCGCCTGGGACAGGGGGAGATGCGAGCAGTACTTC. This sequence encodes CASAWDRGRCEQYF.

The V and J genes are TRBV5-4 and TRBJ2-3, with TRBD2 matching 9 bases. Germline V gives CDR1 SGHNT, CDR2 YYREEE (reference sequence). V lost 3 bases to trimming and J lost 2 bases; unmatched junction nucleotides: 4. The CDR3 runs 15 residues. CDR3 bases: TGTGCCAGCAGCTCGACTAGCGGTTACACAGATACGCAGTATTTT. Residues: CASSSTSGYTDTQYF.

With respect to this clone: Other DNA sequences of this sample code for an identical CDR3. The chain couples TRBV7-9 to TRBJ1-4; TRBD1 agrees at 7 bases. Trimming removed 1 base from V and 7 bases from J; junction bases left unmatched: 3. This CDR3 region has 14 residues. Per the germline V gene, CDR1 is SEHNR and CDR2 is FQNEAQ (reference sequence). Here the CDR3 DNA reads TGTGCCAGCAGCTTAGAAGGGGGCGGTGAAAAACTGTTTTTT. Its translation is CASSLEGGGEKLFF.